The present T cell receptor (beta chain) was sequenced within a study of metastatic and nonmetastatic thyroid tumors. Turning to the study itself: The comparison covered peripheral blood and tumor or nodule tissue in malignant and benign thyroid patients.

This clone was observed a few times. Given a much more abundant clone one base away, this may be a read error. TCRdb called clones again from the PCR reads with MiXCR. The table records about 39,000 clones, 12% of them present only once. All patients reached thyroid surgery having received no treatment beforehand. After removal of 5 bases from V and 6 bases from J, the junction contained 11 bases not matched to a gene. This CDR3 is 15 amino acids long. Germline V gene sequence: CDR1 SEHNR, CDR2 FQNEAQ (reference sequence). This TCR derives from a male donor with papillary thyroid cancer or a benign thyroid nodule (not recorded which). Some clones in this sample may be carry-over from other donors' samples. Material for sequencing was blood. The rearrangement joins TRBV7-9 to TRBJ2-7; 9 nucleotides align to TRBD2. The DNA of the CDR3 is TGTGCCAGCAGCCCGAGTGGGGCGGGAGGGCCCGAGCAGTACTTC. Protein sequence: CASSPSGAGGPEQYF.